The 13 T cell receptor beta chains presented below share a single source sample, sequenced in a study of metastatic and nonmetastatic thyroid tumors. Thyroid surgery took place with no prior treatment in any patient. TCRdb re-clonotyped the PCR reads through MiXCR. Here the sample spans some 15,000 clones, about 32% being singletons. Sequencing input: tumor tissue. The source is a male donor with papillary thyroid cancer or a benign thyroid nodule (not recorded which). Some clones in this sample may be carry-over from other donors' samples.

The gene calls are TRBV7-3 and TRBJ2-1; D remains unclear. The CDR3 has 13 amino acids. Germline CDR1 reads SGHTA; CDR2 reads FQGTGA. Trimming cost V 2 bases and J 2 bases, with 4 bases left between them. The DNA of the CDR3 is TGTGCCAGCAGCTTAGATGCCTACAATGAGCAGTTCTTC. Translating it yields CASSLDAYNEQFF.

V is TRBV6-1 and J is TRBJ2-7; unclear D gene. V was clipped by 2 bases and J by 11 bases, with 10 bases between them. This CDR3 has 11 amino acids. Germline CDR1 reads MNHNS; CDR2 reads SASEGT. CDR3 loop: CASSERYLEYF. Written as DNA, the CDR3 is TGTGCCAGCAGTGAAAGGTATCTTGAGTACTTC.

This clone qualifies as medium-sized. The chain combines TRBV10-1 with TRBJ2-7; TRBD2 matches 14 bases. Germline CDR1 and CDR2: WNHNN and SYGVQD (reference sequence). This CDR3 is built from 15 residues. J gave up 6 bases and V 6 bases, and 7 bases lay outside the gene matches. The CDR3 region is CASSPGTSGSSEQYF. DNA of the CDR3: TGCGCCAGCAGCCCTGGGACTAGCGGGAGTAGCGAGCAGTACTTC.

V gene TRBV5-4 combines with J gene TRBJ2-5; the match to TRBD1 covers 7 bases. This CDR3 contains 13 residues. Looked up from germline, CDR1 is SGHNT and CDR2 is YYREEE (reference sequence). Trimming took 3 bases from V and 5 from J; bases not matched to a gene: 4. The CDR3 loop is CASSSQTGETQYF. DNA for the CDR3: TGTGCCAGCAGCTCACAGACAGGGGAGACCCAGTACTTC. Combining the CDR3 with reference TRBV5-4 and TRBJ2-5 gives the whole variable domain ETGVTQSPTHLIKTRGQQVTLRCSSQSGHNTVSWYQQALGQGPQFIFQYYREEENGRGNFPPRFSGLQFPNYSSELNVNALELDDSALYLCASSSQTGETQYFGPGTRLLVL.

This clone is classed as medium-sized (0.01 to 0.1%). This chain connects TRBV6-1 to TRBJ2-5; 8 bases fit TRBD1. Germline values: CDR1 MNHNS, CDR2 SASEGT. V dropped 6 bases and J dropped 7; count of bases not matched to a gene: 19. CDR3 length equals 17 residues. CDR3 loop: CASRGTGYFTTPGTQYF. For the CDR3, the DNA is TGTGCCAGCAGGGGGACAGGATATTTCACCACCCCAGGGACCCAGTACTTC.

By share, this clone ranks as medium-sized. This chain connects TRBV7-9 to TRBJ1-4; the match to TRBD1 covers 8 bases. Germline V gene lookup returns CDR1 SEHNR and CDR2 FQNEAQ (reference sequence). The V and J ends lost 4 bases and 7 bases, in that order; junction bases with no gene match: 11. The CDR3 is made up of 16 amino acids. This CDR3 reads CASSSIGQGRGEKLFF. The CDR3 DNA reads as TGTGCCAGCAGCTCAATTGGACAGGGAAGAGGTGAAAAACTGTTTTTT.

This clone qualifies as medium-sized. The rearrangement uses TRBV6-1 and TRBJ1-2; TRBD1 aligns across 7 bases. The germline gives CDR1 MNHNS, CDR2 SASEGT. The V and J ends lost 3 bases and 7 bases, in that order; junction bases with no gene match: 8. There are 14 residues in the CDR3. The CDR3 bases are TGTGCCAGCAGTGATCAGGGGGGAGGCAGTGGCTACACCTTC. Translating gives CASSDQGGGSGYTF.

This clone has a single count. V usage is TRBV11-1 and J usage is TRBJ2-7, with D perhaps TRBD1 or TRBD2 (5 bases each). The germline V gene encodes CDR1 SGHAT and CDR2 FQDESV (reference sequence). The CDR3 has 15 residues. Trimming shortened V by 1 base and J by 6 bases, and 16 bases separated the two germline ends. The CDR3 reads CASSLEPGRSTEQYF. CDR3 nucleotides: TGTGCCAGCAGCTTAGAACCGGGACGCAGCACCGAGCAGTACTTC.

This clone is labeled as medium-sized. The chain is built from TRBV4-1 and TRBJ1-5, with a weak D call TRBD1 (6 bases). Germline V gives CDR1 MGHRA, CDR2 YSYEKL. CDR3 length equals 13 residues. Trimming stripped 4 bases from V and 3 bases from J, with 7 bases between. DNA of the CDR3: TGCGCCAGCAGCCGGGACATCAATCAGCCCCAGCATTTT. Translating it yields CASSRDINQPQHF.

About this clone: This may come from a read error, since a much larger clone is one base off. Other DNA sequences from this sample encode an identical CDR3 as well. The rearrangement uses TRBV3-1 and TRBJ1-1; TRBD1 is a possible D gene (6 bases). Looked up from germline, CDR1 is LGHDT and CDR2 is YNNKEL (reference sequence). The CDR3 contains 17 residues. The CDR3 sequence: CASSPSLMDSFNTEAFF. Here the CDR3 DNA reads TGTGCCAGCAGCCCCTCCCTTATGGACAGCTTCAACACCGAAGCTTTCTTT. The full variable domain, rest sourced from reference TRBV3-1 and TRBJ1-1, is DTAVSQTPKYLVTQMGNDKSIKCEQNLGHDTMYWYKQDSKKFLKIMFSYNNKELIINETVPNRFSPKSPDKAHLNLHINSLELGDSAVYFCASSPSLMDSFNTEAFFGQGTRLTVV.

By proportion, this clone is medium-sized. The genes are TRBV7-6 and TRBJ2-7; D is undetermined. V was clipped by 1 base and J by 3 bases, with 10 bases between them. Looked up from germline, CDR1 is SGHVS and CDR2 is FNYEAQ. This CDR3 has 14 residues. CDR3 DNA sequence: TGTGCCAGCAGCTTAGAGGGCAGAGGCTACGAGCAGTACTTC. Translation gives CASSLEGRGYEQYF. Looking up the rest from reference TRBV7-6 and TRBJ2-7 gives the full variable domain: GAGVSQSPRYKVTKRGQDVALRCDPISGHVSLYWYRQALGQGPEFLTYFNYEAQQDKSGLPNDRFSAERPEGSISTLTIQRTEQRDSAMYRCASSLEGRGYEQYFGPGTRLTVT.

This clone was seen many times. The chain has TRBV6-4 and TRBJ2-3; 11 positions match TRBD1. Unmatched junction bases numbered 17, after V lost 4 bases and J lost 2 bases. Germline V CDR1 and CDR2: MRHNA, SNTAGT. The CDR3 length is 20 residues. The CDR3 coding sequence is TGTGCCAGCAGTGTACGGACAGGGGGCTTTAGCGGAAGTTTCACAGATACGCAGTATTTT. It is translated as CASSVRTGGFSGSFTDTQYF.

The V call is TRBV9, the J call TRBJ1-1, with D unresolved. The germline V gene has CDR1 SGDLS and CDR2 YYNGEE. This CDR3 has 14 amino acids. V gave up 4 bases and J gave up 6 bases, with 16 bases separating them. The CDR3 DNA sequence: TGTGCCAGCAGCCCCATGTTGGGTGACGCTGAAGCTTTCTTT. Amino acid sequence: CASSPMLGDAEAFF. The complete variable domain, with remaining parts taken from reference TRBV9 and TRBJ1-1, reads DSGVTQTPKHLITATGQRVTLRCSPRSGDLSVYWYQQSLDQGLQFLIQYYNGEERAKGNILERFSAQQFPDLHSELNLSSLELGDSALYFCASSPMLGDAEAFFGQGTRLTVV.